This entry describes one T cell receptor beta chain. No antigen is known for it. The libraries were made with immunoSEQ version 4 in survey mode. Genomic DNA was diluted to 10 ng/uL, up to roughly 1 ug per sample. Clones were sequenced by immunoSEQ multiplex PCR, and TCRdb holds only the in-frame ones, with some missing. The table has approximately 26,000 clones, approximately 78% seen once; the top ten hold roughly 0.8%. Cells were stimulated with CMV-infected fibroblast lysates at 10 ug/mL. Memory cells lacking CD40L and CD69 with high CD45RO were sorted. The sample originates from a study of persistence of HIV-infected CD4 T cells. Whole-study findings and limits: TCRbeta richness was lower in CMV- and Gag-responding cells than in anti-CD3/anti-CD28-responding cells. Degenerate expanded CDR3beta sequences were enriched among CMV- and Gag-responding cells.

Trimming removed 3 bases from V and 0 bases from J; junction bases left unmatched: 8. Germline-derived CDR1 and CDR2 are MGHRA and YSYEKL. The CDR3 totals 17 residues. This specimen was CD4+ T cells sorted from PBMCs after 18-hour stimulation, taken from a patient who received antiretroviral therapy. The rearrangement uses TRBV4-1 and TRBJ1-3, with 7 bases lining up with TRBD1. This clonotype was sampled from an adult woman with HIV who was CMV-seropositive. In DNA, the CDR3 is TGCGCCAGCAGCCATGCCGGGACAGCCTCCTCTGGAAACACCATATATTTT. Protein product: CASSHAGTASSGNTIYF.